The text below deals with one TCR beta chain. Assay used: immunoSEQ multiplex PCR; TCRdb lists only in-frame clones, some missing. This table has just over 14,000 clones, around nine tenths appearing once. This sample is drawn from a study of PD-L1 blockade in urothelial cancer. Study-wide background: Anywhere from 0 to 3 prior chemotherapy regimens had been received by patients. Blood analysis occurred 3 weeks (second dose) and 6 weeks after treatment start.

The CDR3 sequence is 15 residues long. Per germline, CDR1 MDHEN and CDR2 SYDVKM. The V segment lost 6 bases and the J segment 3 bases; nucleotides outside the gene matches: 5. The rearrangement joins TRBV28 to TRBJ2-5, with 12 positions matching TRBD1. The source was PBMCs, collected around atezolizumab (anti-PD-L1) treatment. The origin of this receptor is a man in his 70s with urothelial cancer. As DNA, the CDR3 is TGTGCCAGCAGGGGGACAGGGGGCGGCGAAGAGACCCAGTACTTC. This encodes CASRGTGGGEETQYF.